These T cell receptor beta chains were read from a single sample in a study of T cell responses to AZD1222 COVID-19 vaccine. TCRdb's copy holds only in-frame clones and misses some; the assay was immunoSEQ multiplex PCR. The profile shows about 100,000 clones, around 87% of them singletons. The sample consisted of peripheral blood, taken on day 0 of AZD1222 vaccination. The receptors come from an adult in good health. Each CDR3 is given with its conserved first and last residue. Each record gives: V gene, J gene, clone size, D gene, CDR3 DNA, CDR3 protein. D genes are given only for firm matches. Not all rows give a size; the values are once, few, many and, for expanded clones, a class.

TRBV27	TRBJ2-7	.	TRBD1	TGTGCCAGCAGTTTATCCGGGACAGGGGGGCAGTACTTC	CASSLSGTGGQYF
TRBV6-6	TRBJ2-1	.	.	TGTGCCAGCAGTTACCCGGGCGGTGGTGACAAAGAGCAGTTCTTC	CASSYPGGGDKEQFF
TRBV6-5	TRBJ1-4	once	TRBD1	TGTGCCAGCAGGGTTGCAGGGGGCGATGAAAAACTGTTTTTT	CASRVAGGDEKLFF
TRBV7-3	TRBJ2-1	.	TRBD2	TGTGCCAGCAGCCCGCGGACTAGCGGGGGGTTGAATGAGCAGTTCTTC	CASSPRTSGGLNEQFF
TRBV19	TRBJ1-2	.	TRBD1	TGTGCCAGCCGGGACAGAGGCCAGTATGGCTACACCTTC	CASRDRGQYGYTF
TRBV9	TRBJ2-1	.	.	TGTGCCAGCAGCGTCCAGGGAGGTCTGGGCAATGAGCAGTTCTTC	CASSVQGGLGNEQFF
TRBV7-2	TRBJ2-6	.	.	TGTGCCAGCAGCTTGGCACACAACTCTGGGGCCAACGTCCTGACTTTC	CASSLAHNSGANVLTF
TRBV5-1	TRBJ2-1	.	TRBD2	TGCGCCAGCAGCCCCGGACTAGCGGGGGCCGCCTACAATGAGCAGTTCTTC	CASSPGLAGAAYNEQFF
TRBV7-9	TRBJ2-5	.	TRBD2	TGTGCCAGCAGCTCCGGACTAGCGGAAGAGACCCAGTACTTC	CASSSGLAEETQYF
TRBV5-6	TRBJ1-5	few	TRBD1	TGTGCCAGCAGCATCGGGACAGTTAGCAATCAGCCCCAGCATTTT	CASSIGTVSNQPQHF
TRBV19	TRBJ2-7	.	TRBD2	TGTGCCAGCCGGCGGACTAGCGGGGACTACTACGAGCAGTACTTC	CASRRTSGDYYEQYF
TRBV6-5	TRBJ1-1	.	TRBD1	TGTGCCAGCAGACCACCCAAAGGGGGCGCGTCTGAAGCTTTCTTT	CASRPPKGGASEAFF
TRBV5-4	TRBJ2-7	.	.	TGTGCCAGCAGCATGAACAGGGTTTCAAACGAGCAGTACTTC	CASSMNRVSNEQYF
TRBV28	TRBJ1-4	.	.	TGTGCCAGCAGTTTCCGAGGTGAAAAACTGTTTTTT	CASSFRGEKLFF
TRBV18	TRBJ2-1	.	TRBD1	TGTGCCAGCTCACCAAGACAGGGCGGTGAGCAGTTCTTC	CASSPRQGGEQFF
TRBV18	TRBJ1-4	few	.	TGTGCCAGCTCCCGGCCGGGAGAAGAAAAACTGTTTTTT	CASSRPGEEKLFF
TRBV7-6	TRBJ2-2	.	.	TGTGCCAGCAGCTCAGGGACCGGGGAGCTGTTTTTT	CASSSGTGELFF
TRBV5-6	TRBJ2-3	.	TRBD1	TGTGCCAGCAGGTACAGGGGGCGTTCCACAGATACGCAGTATTTT	CASRYRGRSTDTQYF
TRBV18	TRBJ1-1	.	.	TGTGCCAGCTCACCACGTGTAGCCCCGAACACTGAAGCTTTCTTT	CASSPRVAPNTEAFF
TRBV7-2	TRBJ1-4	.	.	TGTGCCAGCAGCTTAGCGGGGGGAGCTAATGAAAAACTGTTTTTT	CASSLAGGANEKLFF
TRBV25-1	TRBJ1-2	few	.	TGTGCCAGCAGTGAATACAGAGACAGGGGCTACACCTTC	CASSEYRDRGYTF
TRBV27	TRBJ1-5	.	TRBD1	TGTGCCAGCAGTTTACAGGGGGGGTTGGGCAATCAGCCCCAGCATTTT	CASSLQGGLGNQPQHF
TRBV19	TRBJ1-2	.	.	TGTGCCAGTAGTTCCCCTGGGCGGACGGCGTATGGCTACACCTTC	CASSSPGRTAYGYTF
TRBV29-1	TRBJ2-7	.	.	TGCAGCGCATTTTTTGGGGGGACCTACGAGCAGTACTTC	CSAFFGGTYEQYF
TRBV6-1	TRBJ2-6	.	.	TGTGCCAGCAGTGAAGCTGGGACTGGAATGCGCTCTGGGGCCAACGTCCTGACTTTC	CASSEAGTGMRSGANVLTF
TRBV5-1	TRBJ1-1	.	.	TGCGCCAGCAGCTTGGCCCCGGGACAAGAAGCTTTCTTT	CASSLAPGQEAFF
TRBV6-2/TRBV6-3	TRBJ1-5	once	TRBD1	TGTGCCAGCAGCCCGGGAGGGGGCCTGAATCAGCCCCAGCATTTT	CASSPGGGLNQPQHF
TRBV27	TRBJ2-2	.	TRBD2	TGTGCCAGCACAGGTTCGGGGGGGGCCGGGGAGCTGTTTTTT	CASTGSGGAGELFF
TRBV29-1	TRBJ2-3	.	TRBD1	TGCAGCGTTGCCCGACAGGGGGCGACCCGTGATACGCAGTATTTT	CSVARQGATRDTQYF
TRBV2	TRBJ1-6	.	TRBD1	TGTGCCAGCAGTCTCCAGGGACAGGGGGTACGTTCACCCCTCCACTTT	CASSLQGQGVRSPLHF
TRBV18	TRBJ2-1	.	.	TGTGCCAGCTCCCGTAGTCAGGGCAATGAGCAGTTCTTC	CASSRSQGNEQFF
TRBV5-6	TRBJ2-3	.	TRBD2	TGTGCCAGCAGCTTAAGCGGGGGGGCGGATACGCAGTATTTT	CASSLSGGADTQYF
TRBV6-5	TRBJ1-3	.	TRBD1	TGTGCCAGCAGGGGACAGGGGGCTGGAAACACCATATATTTT	CASRGQGAGNTIYF
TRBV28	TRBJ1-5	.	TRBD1	TGTGCCAGCAGTTTCAGGGCAGGGGGAAATCAGCCCCAGCATTTT	CASSFRAGGNQPQHF
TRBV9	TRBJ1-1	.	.	TGTGCCAGCAGCGTAGAGGGCCAGTCGGGTACTGAAGCTTTCTTT	CASSVEGQSGTEAFF
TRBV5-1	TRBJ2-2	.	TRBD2	TGCGCCAGCAGCTTGGGACTAGCGGGCCAAAGGACCGGGGAGCTGTTTTTT	CASSLGLAGQRTGELFF
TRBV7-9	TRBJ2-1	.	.	TGTGCCAGCAGCTTCGGCCCGGGACCCCAGTTCTTC	CASSFGPGPQFF
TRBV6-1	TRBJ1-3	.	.	TGTGCCAGCAGTGAATGGAGGACCTCTGGAAACACCATATATTTT	CASSEWRTSGNTIYF
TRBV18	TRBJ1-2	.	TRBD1	TGTGCCAGCTCACCTTTACAGGGACAGGACTATGGCTACACCTTC	CASSPLQGQDYGYTF
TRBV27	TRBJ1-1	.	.	TGTGCCAGCAGTTTTCAAACTCCTGGTCCCCACGCAACGGTGACTGAAGCTTTCTTT	CASSFQTPGPHATVTEAFF
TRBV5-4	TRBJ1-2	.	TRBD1	TGTGCCAGCAGCTCATCCGGGACAGGGCTTTTGGGCTACACCTTC	CASSSSGTGLLGYTF
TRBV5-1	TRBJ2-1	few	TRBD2	TGCGCCAGCAGCTTGGATGGGACTAGCGGGGGAAGTTACAATGAGCAGTTCTTC	CASSLDGTSGGSYNEQFF
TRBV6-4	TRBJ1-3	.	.	TGTGCCAGCAGTGATATCCGGGGGTCGAGATCTGGAAACACCATATATTTT	CASSDIRGSRSGNTIYF
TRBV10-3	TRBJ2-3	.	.	TGTGCCATCAGTGAGTCGAAGCGTAGGAACGAACTGGACACAGATACGCAGTATTTT	CAISESKRRNELDTDTQYF
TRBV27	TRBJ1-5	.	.	TGTGCCAGCAGTTTGAGGGGTAATAGCAATCAGCCCCAGCATTTT	CASSLRGNSNQPQHF
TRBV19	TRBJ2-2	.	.	TGTGCCAGTAACAGGGGAGGGAACACCGGGGAGCTGTTTTTT	CASNRGGNTGELFF
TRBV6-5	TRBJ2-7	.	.	TGTGCCAGCAAGTTTGCGTCAGGGAGTACCTACGAGCAGTACTTC	CASKFASGSTYEQYF
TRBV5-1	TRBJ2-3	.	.	TGCGCCAGCAGCTCGGCCCGGGGCACAGATACGCAGTATTTT	CASSSARGTDTQYF
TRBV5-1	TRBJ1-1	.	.	TGCGCCAGCAGCTTGAGGCAGAGCAACACTGAAGCTTTCTTT	CASSLRQSNTEAFF
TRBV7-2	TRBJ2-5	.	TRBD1	TGTGCCAGCAGCCCACGGGACAGGCGACGGACCCAGTACTTC	CASSPRDRRRTQYF
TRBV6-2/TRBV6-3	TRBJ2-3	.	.	TGTGCCAGCAGTTCGAGGGGCACAGATACGCAGTATTTT	CASSSRGTDTQYF
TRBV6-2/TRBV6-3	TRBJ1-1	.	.	TGTGCCAGCAGTTACTCTACCAGGACTGAAGCTTTCTTT	CASSYSTRTEAFF
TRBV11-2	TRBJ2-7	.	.	TGTGCCAGCAGCCTGGGAGGAAGGGTGGGAGAGCAGTACTTC	CASSLGGRVGEQYF